In this sample, the clone carrying this T cell receptor beta chain is large. Using immunoSEQ multiplex PCR, the repertoire was profiled, and TCRdb retains in-frame clones only, with some absent. The sample records approximately 4,900 clones, about a tenth being singletons. The sample is drawn from a study of tumour-infiltrating T cells in Burkitt lymphoma. About the study: Productive clonality predicted overall and progression-free survival.

CDR1 is SQVTM, CDR2 ANQGSEA, per germline. Deletions cut 3 bases from V and 3 bases from J, with 11 bases between. This CDR3 is 13 amino acids long. This sequence originates from a human donor with diffuse large B-cell lymphoma. Sequenced input: tumor tissue. The chain combines TRBV29-1 with TRBJ1-2; D is unclear. The CDR3 is CSVEAPLDYGYTF. The CDR3 nucleotides are TGCAGCGTTGAGGCCCCTTTAGACTATGGCTACACCTTC.